The sample holds a few counts of the clone carrying this T cell receptor beta chain. The antigen remains unidentified. This entry is derived from a study of response to subunit inactivated influenza vaccine. General observations from the study: Authors suggested each seasonal flu vaccination may recruit only limited numbers of new T cells.

TCRdb re-analysed the RT-PCR reads in MiXCR, keeping a single row per CDR3 protein. Here the sample spans approximately 530,000 distinct CDR3 sequences, 7.5% to 8.5% being singletons. The CDR3 contains 15 residues. The germline V gene has CDR1 SGHRS and CDR2 YFSETQ. The V end lost 3 bases, the J end lost 1 base, and 12 bases lay between the germline ends. The V and J genes are TRBV5-1 and TRBJ2-3; tentatively, D is TRBD1 (6 bases). This TCR was sampled from a man between 45 and 75 years old who received an inactivated influenza vaccine. The sequenced sample was PBMCs from blood, obtained around 25 months after vaccination. The CDR3 here is CASSYRVGGTDTQYF. In DNA form, the CDR3 reads TGCGCCAGCAGCTACAGGGTCGGAGGCACAGATACGCAGTATTTT.